Included here is one TCR beta chain sequence, with context. This sample is drawn from a study of blood T cell repertoires in COVID-19. Only in-frame clones appear in the TCRdb table, and some are missing; sequencing was by immunoSEQ multiplex PCR. The profile shows about 220,000 clones, roughly 85% of them singletons. This TCR derives from an older woman with COVID-19, enrolled during active disease. Sample: peripheral blood.

CDR3 in amino acids: CASTPGQGAYEQYF. Here the CDR3 DNA reads TGCGCCAGCACTCCGGGACAGGGGGCTTACGAGCAGTACTTC. J is TRBJ2-7 and V is TRBV5-1; 12 bases match TRBD1. Germline CDR1 SGHRS, CDR2 YFSETQ. V dropped 6 bases and J dropped 4; count of bases not matched to a gene: 5. There are 14 residues in the CDR3.